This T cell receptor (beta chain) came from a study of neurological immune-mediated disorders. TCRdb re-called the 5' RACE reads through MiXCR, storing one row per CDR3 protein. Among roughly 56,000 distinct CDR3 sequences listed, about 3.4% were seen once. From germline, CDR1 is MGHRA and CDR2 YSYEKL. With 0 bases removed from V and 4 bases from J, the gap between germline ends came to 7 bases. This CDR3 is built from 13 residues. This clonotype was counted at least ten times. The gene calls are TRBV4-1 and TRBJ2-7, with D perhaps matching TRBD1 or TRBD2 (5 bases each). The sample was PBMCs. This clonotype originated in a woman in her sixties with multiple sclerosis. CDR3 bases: TGCGCCAGCAGCCAAGAATGGGGGTACGAGCAGTACTTC. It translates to CASSQEWGYEQYF.